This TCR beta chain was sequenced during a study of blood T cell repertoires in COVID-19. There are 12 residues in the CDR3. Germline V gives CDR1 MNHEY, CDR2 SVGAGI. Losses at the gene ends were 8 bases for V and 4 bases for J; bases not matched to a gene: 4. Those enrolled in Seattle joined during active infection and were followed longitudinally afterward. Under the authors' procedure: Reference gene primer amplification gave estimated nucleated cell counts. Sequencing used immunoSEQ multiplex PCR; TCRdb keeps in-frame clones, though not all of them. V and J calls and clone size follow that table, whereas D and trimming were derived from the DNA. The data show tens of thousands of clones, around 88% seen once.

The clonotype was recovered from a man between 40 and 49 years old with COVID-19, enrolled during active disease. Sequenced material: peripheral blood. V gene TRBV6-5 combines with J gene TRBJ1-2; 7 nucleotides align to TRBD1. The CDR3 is CASDRVGYGYTF. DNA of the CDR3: TGTGCCAGCGACAGGGTGGGCTATGGCTACACCTTC.